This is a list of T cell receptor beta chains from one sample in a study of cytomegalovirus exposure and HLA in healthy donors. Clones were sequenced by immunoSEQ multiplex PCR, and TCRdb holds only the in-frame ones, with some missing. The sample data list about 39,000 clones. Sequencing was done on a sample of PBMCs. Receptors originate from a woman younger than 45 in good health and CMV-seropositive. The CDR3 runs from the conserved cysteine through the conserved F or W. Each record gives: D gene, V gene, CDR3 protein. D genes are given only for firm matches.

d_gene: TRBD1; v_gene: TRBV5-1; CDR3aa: CASSSLPGGGLDTQYF
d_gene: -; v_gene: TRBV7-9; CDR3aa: CASSLALGWKFF
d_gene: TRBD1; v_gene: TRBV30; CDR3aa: CAWTRDSGNTIYF
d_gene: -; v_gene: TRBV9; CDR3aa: CASSVEKLGGNGYTF
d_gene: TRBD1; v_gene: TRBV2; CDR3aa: CASRSLQGAVQETQYF
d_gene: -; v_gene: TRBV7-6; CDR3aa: CASSPAGYGYTF
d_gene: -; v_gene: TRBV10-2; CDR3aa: CASTQQVPSNYGYTF
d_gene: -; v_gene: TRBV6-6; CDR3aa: CASSSRGTGNTEAFF
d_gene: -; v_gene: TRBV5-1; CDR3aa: CASSLKGPTNEKLFF
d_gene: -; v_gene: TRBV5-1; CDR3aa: CASSRDFGGSYEQYF
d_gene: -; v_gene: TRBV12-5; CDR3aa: CASGSTAISTDTQYF
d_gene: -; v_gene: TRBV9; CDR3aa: CASSVAPSSEQFF
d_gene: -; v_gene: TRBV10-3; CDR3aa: CAISGEGVGGETEAFF
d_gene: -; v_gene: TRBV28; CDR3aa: CASSPLTIATNEKLFF
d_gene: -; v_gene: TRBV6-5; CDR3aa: CASSYVTESTEAFF
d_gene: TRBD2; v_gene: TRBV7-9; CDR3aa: CASSLGGGQETQYF
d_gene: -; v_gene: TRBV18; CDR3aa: CASSPPMNTGELFF
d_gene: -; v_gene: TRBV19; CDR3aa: CASENGDLLMNTEAFF
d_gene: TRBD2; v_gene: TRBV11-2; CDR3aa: CASSFRSGGAGTDTQYF
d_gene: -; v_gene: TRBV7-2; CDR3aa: CASSSQGNSPLHF
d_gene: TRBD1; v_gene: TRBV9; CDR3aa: CASSVRGQGQETQYF
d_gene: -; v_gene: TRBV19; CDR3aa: CASSIGSRIPYGYTF
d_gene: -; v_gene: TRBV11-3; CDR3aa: CASSLDRVQNTEAFF
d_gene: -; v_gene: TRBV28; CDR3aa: CASSFRQRAEAFF
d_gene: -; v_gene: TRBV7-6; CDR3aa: CASSLNTGTGFNSPLHF
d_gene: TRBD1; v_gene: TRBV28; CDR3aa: CASSPSDRYAGSTIYF
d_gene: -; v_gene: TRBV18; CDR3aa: CASSPADTQYF
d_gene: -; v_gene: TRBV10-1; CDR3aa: CASSDGQPVAFF
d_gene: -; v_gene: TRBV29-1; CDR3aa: CSVEPEGPFAYNEQFF
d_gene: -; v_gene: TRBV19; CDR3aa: CASSTGVRVQNSPLHF
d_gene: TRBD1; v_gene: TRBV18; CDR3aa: CASSPEQGPYYGYTF
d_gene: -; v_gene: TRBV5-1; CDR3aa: CASSLGLRYGYTF
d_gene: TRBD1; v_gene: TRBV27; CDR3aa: CASSPPRTGNNEQFF
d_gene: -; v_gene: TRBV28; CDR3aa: CASSLGRMNTEAFF
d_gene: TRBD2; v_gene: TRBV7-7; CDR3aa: CASSQDSGGRLRGGTQYF
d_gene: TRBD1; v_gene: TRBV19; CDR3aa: CASKDRGLGANVLTF
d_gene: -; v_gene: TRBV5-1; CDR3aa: CASSLRQSNTGELFF
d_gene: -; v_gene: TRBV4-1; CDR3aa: CASSQTSQGNTEAFF
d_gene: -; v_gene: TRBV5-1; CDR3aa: CASSLATAANYGYTF
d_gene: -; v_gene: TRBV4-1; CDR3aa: CASSQGISGEQYF
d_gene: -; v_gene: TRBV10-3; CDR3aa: CATRDSATNEKLFF
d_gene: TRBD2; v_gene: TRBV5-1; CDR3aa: CASRAAGGPRELFF
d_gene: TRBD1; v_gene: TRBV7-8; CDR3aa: CASSPDRETQYF
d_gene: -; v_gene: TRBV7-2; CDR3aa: CASSTGPEPQHF
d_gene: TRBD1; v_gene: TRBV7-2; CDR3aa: CASSFTGTGTRGQYF
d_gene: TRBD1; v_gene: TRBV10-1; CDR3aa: CASSGGQGSTEAFF
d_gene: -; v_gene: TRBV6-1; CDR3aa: CASTEVHYGYTF
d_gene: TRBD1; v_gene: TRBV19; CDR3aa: CASSMKGTGGAGTEAFF
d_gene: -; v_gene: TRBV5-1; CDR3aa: CASSLGEVNTEAFF
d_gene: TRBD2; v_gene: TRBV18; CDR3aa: CASSPQGGATGELFF
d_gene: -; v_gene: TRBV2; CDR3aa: CASSDSDTGELFF
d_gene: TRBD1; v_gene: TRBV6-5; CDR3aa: CASSYFDRDGYGYTF